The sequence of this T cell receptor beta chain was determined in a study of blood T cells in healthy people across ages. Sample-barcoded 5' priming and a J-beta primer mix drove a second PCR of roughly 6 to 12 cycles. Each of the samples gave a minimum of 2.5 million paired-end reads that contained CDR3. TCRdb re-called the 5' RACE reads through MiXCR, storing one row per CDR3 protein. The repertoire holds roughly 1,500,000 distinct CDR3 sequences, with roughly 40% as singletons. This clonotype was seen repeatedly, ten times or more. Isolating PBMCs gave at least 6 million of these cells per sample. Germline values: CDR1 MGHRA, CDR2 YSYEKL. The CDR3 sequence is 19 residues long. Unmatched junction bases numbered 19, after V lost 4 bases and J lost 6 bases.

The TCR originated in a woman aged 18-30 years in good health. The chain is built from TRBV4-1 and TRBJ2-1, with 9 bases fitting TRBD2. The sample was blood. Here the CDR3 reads CASSPRLLDSGTSSNEQFF. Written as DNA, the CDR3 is TGCGCCAGCAGCCCGCGCCTCCTGGACTCCGGGACTAGCTCCAATGAGCAGTTCTTC.